The rows below give T cell receptor beta chains drawn from one sample of a study of blood T cell repertoires in COVID-19. The protocol was immunoSEQ multiplex PCR, while the TCRdb copy is restricted to in-frame clones and leaves out a portion. The sample consists of under 200,000 clones, 74% of them appearing once. Sequenced sample: peripheral blood. The origin of the receptors is a woman aged 80 or over with acute or convalescent COVID-19. Both conserved end residues are part of each CDR3. A D gene is named only where the DNA matches it firmly. Not all rows give a size; the values are once, few, many and, for expanded clones, a class.

>.|TRBV9|TRBJ2-7|.
CASSVDPDWPYEQYF
TGTGCCAGCAGCGTAGACCCGGACTGGCCCTACGAGCAGTACTTC
>.|TRBV5-1|TRBJ2-7|.
CASSSLSGYEQYF
TGCGCCAGCAGCTCCCTCAGTGGTTACGAGCAGTACTTC
>.|TRBV2|TRBJ1-5|TRBD1
CASHGQGVFRNQPQHF
TGTGCCAGCCATGGACAGGGGGTTTTTCGCAATCAGCCCCAGCATTTT
>.|TRBV10-3|TRBJ2-3|.
CANNSSPGDSTDTQYF
TGTGCCAATAATAGTAGTCCAGGGGATAGCACAGATACGCAGTATTTT
>.|TRBV10-2|TRBJ1-1|.
CASSDESGTEAFF
TGCGCCAGCAGTGATGAGTCGGGCACTGAAGCTTTCTTT
>.|TRBV7-2|TRBJ2-7|.
CASSPGQYEQYF
TGTGCCAGCAGCCCTGGACAGTACGAGCAGTACTTC
>.|TRBV7-9|TRBJ1-4|TRBD1
CASSPQGAGEKLFF
TGTGCCAGCAGCCCGCAGGGGGCTGGGGAAAAACTGTTTTTT
>.|TRBV10-2|TRBJ1-5|.
CASSESGPVVQHF
TGCGCCAGCAGTGAGTCGGGGCCTGTGGTTCAGCATTTT
>.|TRBV7-9|TRBJ1-2|.
CASSLETGYGYTF
TGTGCCAGCAGCTTAGAGACAGGATATGGCTACACCTTC
>.|TRBV9|TRBJ2-1|TRBD1
CASSAGTVYNEQFF
TGTGCCAGCAGCGCCGGGACAGTTTACAATGAGCAGTTCTTC
>.|TRBV5-1|TRBJ2-1|TRBD2
CASSRTPSGSFDEQFF
TGCGCCAGCAGCCGTACCCCTAGCGGGAGTTTCGATGAGCAGTTCTTC
>.|TRBV19|TRBJ2-3|TRBD2
CASRPGRGETDTQYF
TGTGCCAGTAGGCCCGGACGGGGGGAAACAGATACGCAGTATTTT
>.|TRBV28|TRBJ2-7|TRBD1
CASSEPGQGAYEQYF
TGTGCCAGCAGCGAACCGGGACAGGGGGCCTACGAGCAGTACTTC
>few|TRBV7-3|TRBJ2-1|TRBD2
CASSILAGYNEQFF
TGTGCCAGCAGCATACTAGCGGGCTACAATGAGCAGTTCTTC
>few|TRBV7-9|TRBJ2-4|TRBD1
CASSLALGQAIQYF
TGTGCCAGCAGCTTAGCACTCGGACAGGCGATTCAGTACTTC
>.|TRBV7-9|TRBJ1-1|.
CASSLPGGGVTEAFF
TGTGCCAGCAGCCTACCGGGCGGGGGCGTCACTGAAGCTTTCTTT
>.|TRBV3-1/TRBV3-2|TRBJ2-1|TRBD2
CASSQSIAGEQFF
TGTGCCAGCAGCCAGAGCATAGCGGGTGAGCAGTTCTTC
>few|TRBV7-2|TRBJ2-3|.
CASSVLATRTDTQYF
TGTGCCAGCAGCGTTCTAGCGACCAGAACAGATACGCAGTATTTT
>.|TRBV19|TRBJ2-7|TRBD1
CASSTGQGYEQYF
TGTGCCAGTAGTACGGGACAGGGCTACGAGCAGTACTTC
>.|TRBV24-1|TRBJ1-2|TRBD1
CATKGQGDSDYGYTF
TGTGCCACCAAGGGACAGGGAGATTCGGACTATGGCTACACCTTC
>.|TRBV28|TRBJ1-3|TRBD1
CASRSGGEGNTIYF
TGTGCCAGCAGATCAGGGGGCGAGGGAAACACCATATATTTT
>.|TRBV9|TRBJ2-3|TRBD2
CASSEGSLAGSWEDTQYF
TGTGCCAGCAGCGAAGGGAGTCTAGCGGGTTCCTGGGAGGATACGCAGTATTTT
>.|TRBV19|TRBJ1-4|TRBD1
CASSIRDRSEKLFF
TGTGCCAGTAGTATCCGGGACAGGAGTGAAAAACTGTTTTTT
>once|TRBV6-5|TRBJ1-1|.
CASSTGLNTEAFF
TGTGCCAGCAGTACAGGGTTGAACACTGAAGCTTTCTTT
>.|TRBV28|TRBJ2-7|TRBD2
CASSTGTSGRRYEQYF
TGTGCCAGCAGTACCGGGACTAGCGGGAGGAGATACGAGCAGTACTTC
>.|TRBV10-3|TRBJ2-1|TRBD2
CAISDGAGGLSYNEQFF
TGTGCCATCAGTGATGGGGCGGGAGGGCTATCCTACAATGAGCAGTTCTTC
>.|TRBV15|TRBJ2-1|TRBD2
CATTGTSFYPGNEQFF
TGTGCCACAACCGGGACTAGCTTTTACCCGGGGAATGAGCAGTTCTTC
>medium-sized|TRBV27|TRBJ2-7|TRBD2
CASSSTSGSSGEQYF
TGTGCCAGCAGTTCGACTAGCGGGAGCTCGGGAGAGCAGTACTTC
>.|TRBV6-5|TRBJ2-3|.
CASSYSEGGDTQYF
TGTGCCAGCAGTTACTCGGAGGGAGGTGATACGCAGTATTTT
>.|TRBV5-1|TRBJ2-3|.
CASSLLTSTDTQYF
TGCGCCAGCAGCTTGCTTACTAGCACAGATACGCAGTATTTT
>.|TRBV27|TRBJ1-5|TRBD1
CASRPGQGWDQPQHF
TGTGCCAGCAGACCCGGACAGGGATGGGATCAGCCCCAGCATTTT
>.|TRBV2|TRBJ2-2|TRBD1
CASSGDRASNTGELFF
TGTGCCAGCAGTGGCGACAGGGCGTCGAACACCGGGGAGCTGTTTTTT
>.|TRBV7-2|TRBJ2-7|TRBD2
CASSLELAGGLSSYEQYF
TGTGCCAGCAGCTTAGAACTAGCGGGAGGCCTCAGCTCCTACGAGCAGTACTTC
>.|TRBV18|TRBJ1-5|TRBD1
CASSSYQTGTDQPQHF
TGTGCCAGCTCATCGTATCAGACAGGGACAGATCAGCCCCAGCATTTT
>.|TRBV24-1|TRBJ2-1|.
CATAVSRVGNEQFF
TGTGCCACCGCAGTTTCGCGGGTAGGGAATGAGCAGTTCTTC
>.|TRBV11-2|TRBJ1-1|.
CASSLGQGRAFF
TGTGCCAGCAGCTTAGGGCAGGGAAGAGCTTTCTTT
>.|TRBV24-1|TRBJ2-1|TRBD1
CATSDSGQGSYNEQFF
TGTGCCACCAGTGACTCGGGACAGGGGTCCTACAATGAGCAGTTCTTC
>once|TRBV11-3|TRBJ2-1|.
CASSLGSSGQGHEQFF
TGTGCCAGCAGCTTAGGATCTAGCGGCCAGGGGCATGAGCAGTTCTTC
>.|TRBV28|TRBJ1-5|.
CASSLGLAVRQPQHF
TGTGCCAGCAGTTTAGGACTAGCTGTGAGGCAGCCCCAGCATTTT
>.|TRBV4-2|TRBJ2-1|TRBD2
CASSQVLAGVIANEQFF
TGTGCCAGCAGCCAAGTACTAGCGGGAGTCATTGCGAATGAGCAGTTCTTC
>once|TRBV6-5|TRBJ2-7|TRBD2
CASSYGTSGVSYEQYF
TGTGCCAGCAGTTACGGGACTAGCGGGGTTTCCTACGAGCAGTACTTC
>few|TRBV28|TRBJ1-1|TRBD1
CASRGGQRNTEAFF
TGTGCCAGCAGGGGGGGACAGCGTAACACTGAAGCTTTCTTT
>few|TRBV5-6|TRBJ1-4|.
CASSALQGFNEKLFF
TGTGCCAGCAGCGCGCTCCAGGGTTTTAATGAAAAACTGTTTTTT
>.|TRBV7-7|TRBJ2-5|.
CATTSGIGGETQYF
TGTGCCACCACAAGCGGGATAGGGGGAGAGACCCAGTACTTC
>.|TRBV6-1|TRBJ1-5|TRBD1
CASSEWTGGNQPQHF
TGTGCCAGCAGTGAATGGACAGGGGGGAATCAGCCCCAGCATTTT
>.|TRBV28|TRBJ1-2|.
CASSLSNLIGAAYGYTF
TGTGCCAGCAGTTTAAGCAACCTTATTGGGGCAGCCTATGGCTACACCTTC